The present TCR beta chain was sequenced within a study of cytomegalovirus exposure and HLA in healthy donors. As to this clone: Its cognate antigen is unknown.

Study results and limitations: Subsequent analysis found a tendency for first-cohort TCR clusters to co-occur within the 120 or so validation repertoires. Investigators reported over 150 TCR beta chains as tied to cytomegalovirus.

TCRdb's copy holds only in-frame clones and misses some; the assay was immunoSEQ multiplex PCR. Here the sample spans around 49,000 clones, around 94% being singletons. CDR1 and CDR2 (germline): MNHEY, SVGAGI. CDR3 length: 14 amino acids. Trimming removed 7 bases from V and 8 bases from J, with 20 bases in between. The donors were in the roughly 110-subject validation cohort, distinct from the approximately 610-subject first cohort. Sequenced sample: PBMCs. This TCR was sampled from a young man in good health and CMV-seronegative. This sequence joins TRBV6-5 and TRBJ1-2; D gene unclear. The DNA for the CDR3 is TGTGCCAGCACTTTAAAGTGGGCAGTCTCAGGCTACACCTTC. Translating it yields CASTLKWAVSGYTF.